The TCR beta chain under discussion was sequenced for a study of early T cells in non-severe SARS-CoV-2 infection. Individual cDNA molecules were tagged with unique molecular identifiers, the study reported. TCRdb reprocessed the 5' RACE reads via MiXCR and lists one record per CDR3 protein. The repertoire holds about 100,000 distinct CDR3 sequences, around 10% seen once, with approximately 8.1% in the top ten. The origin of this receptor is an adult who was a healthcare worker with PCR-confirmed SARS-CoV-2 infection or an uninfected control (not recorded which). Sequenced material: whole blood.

In nucleotides, the CDR3 is TGCAGTGCTAGAAGTTCTACATCCTACAATGAGCAGTTCTTC. Its translation is CSARSSTSYNEQFF. The chain combines TRBV20-1 with TRBJ2-1; D unclear. Trimming removed 2 bases from V and 1 base from J, with 9 bases in between. The CDR3 has 14 residues. Germline CDR1 reads DFQATT; CDR2 reads SNEGSKA (reference sequence).